This is a list of T cell receptor beta chains from one sample in a study of cytomegalovirus exposure and HLA in healthy donors. Clones were read by immunoSEQ multiplex PCR, and TCRdb kept only the in-frame ones, dropping some. Among around 100,000 clones listed, roughly 77% were seen once. The sequencing sample was made of PBMCs. The receptors shown here come from a woman aged 50 to 60 in good health and CMV-seropositive. The conserved cysteine and the conserved F or W are not part of the CDR3 here. Clone size is stated in some rows and not others, as once, few, many or a class when expanded.

clone size: -; J gene: TRBJ2-7; V gene: TRBV9; CDR3 protein: ASSPPNSGYEQY
clone size: -; J gene: TRBJ1-4; V gene: TRBV27; CDR3 protein: ASSLKGTAHNEKLF
clone size: once; J gene: TRBJ1-2; V gene: TRBV11-2; CDR3 protein: ASSPLGGKANYGHT
clone size: -; J gene: TRBJ2-3; V gene: TRBV6-5; CDR3 protein: ASRTGRGAAQY
clone size: once; J gene: TRBJ1-4; V gene: TRBV29-1; CDR3 protein: SALRRGNEKLF
clone size: -; J gene: TRBJ1-5; V gene: TRBV11-2; CDR3 protein: ASSSSDRGQPQH
clone size: -; J gene: -; V gene: TRBV4-1; CDR3 protein: ASSQENSYEQY
clone size: -; J gene: TRBJ1-2; V gene: TRBV7-2; CDR3 protein: ASSPGTGTGYGYT
clone size: -; J gene: TRBJ2-7; V gene: TRBV10-3; CDR3 protein: AITPAGGKHEQY
clone size: -; J gene: TRBJ2-5; V gene: TRBV27; CDR3 protein: ASQAGGIQETQY
clone size: -; J gene: TRBJ1-1; V gene: TRBV29-1; CDR3 protein: SVPGSRMVL